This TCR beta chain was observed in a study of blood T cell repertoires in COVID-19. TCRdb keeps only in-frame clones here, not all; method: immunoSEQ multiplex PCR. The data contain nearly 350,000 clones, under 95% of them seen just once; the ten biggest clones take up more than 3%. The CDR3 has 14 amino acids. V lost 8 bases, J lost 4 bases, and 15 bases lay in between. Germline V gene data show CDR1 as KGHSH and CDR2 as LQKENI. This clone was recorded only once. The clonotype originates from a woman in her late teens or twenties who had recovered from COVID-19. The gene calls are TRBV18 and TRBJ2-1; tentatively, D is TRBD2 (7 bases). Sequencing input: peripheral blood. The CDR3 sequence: CASQKGGEYNEQFF. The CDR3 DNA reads TGTGCCAGCCAAAAGGGGGGGGAGTACAATGAGCAGTTCTTC.